What follows are 10 T cell receptor beta chains derived from one specimen sequenced in a study of human T cells and chemical hapten exposure. TCRdb re-called the RACE reads through MiXCR, storing one row per CDR3 protein. The sample lists over 30,000 distinct CDR3 sequences, 6% to 9.5% seen once, with 1% to 1.5% in the top ten. Time point reported: pre-sensitization, week 0. Noted treatment: therapeutic diphenylcyclopropenone sensitization with weekly scalp DPC. Sequences were derived from whole blood, sampled in connection with sensitization to the hapten diphenylcyclopropenone (DPC). The origin of the receptors is a woman in her fifties or sixties with alopecia areata. Some clones in this sample may be carry-over from other donors' samples.

This clonotype showed up many times. The chain carries TRBV27 and TRBJ2-3; possibly TRBD1 for D (5 bases). Trimming left V 5 bases short and J 1 base short, with 13 bases between. Germline V lookup: CDR1 MNHEY, CDR2 SMNVEV (reference sequence). This CDR3 region has 15 residues. CDR3 in amino acids: CASSPLGARTDTQYF. The DNA for the CDR3 is TGTGCCAGCAGTCCTCTTGGGGCTCGCACAGATACGCAGTATTTT.

This clonotype has a count of ten or more. The chain has TRBV6-5 and TRBJ1-1; TRBD1 might be the D (5 bases). Germline values: CDR1 MNHEY, CDR2 SVGAGI. Between the trimmed V and J ends, which lost 7 bases and 4 bases, there was a span of 19 bases. This CDR3 is built from 15 residues. CDR3 sequence (DNA): TGTGCCAGCATCCCAGCCCGGGGGTCGGTCACTGAAGCTTTCTTT. The encoded protein is CASIPARGSVTEAFF.

This clonotype was seen repeatedly, ten times or more. The chain combines TRBV6-2 or TRBV6-3 with TRBJ1-5, with 7 bases fitting TRBD1. The CDR3 covers 14 residues. Germline V CDR1 and CDR2: MNHEY, SVGEGT. J was trimmed by 4 bases and V by 6 bases; bases with no gene match: 6. CDR3 residues: CASSWDRRNQPQHF. In DNA, the CDR3 is TGTGCCAGCAGCTGGGACAGAAGAAATCAGCCCCAGCATTTT.

Many counts were recorded for this clonotype. This chain connects TRBV2 to TRBJ2-2; TRBD2 is a possible D gene (6 bases). This CDR3 comprises 15 residues. V shed 11 bases and J shed 3 bases, with 19 bases lying between them. CDR1 SNHLY and CDR2 FYNNEI come from the germline V gene. CDR3 DNA sequence: TGTGCCTCACGAGGGCTTAGCGGTTACACCGGGGAGCTGTTTTTT. Its translation is CASRGLSGYTGELFF. Variable domain in full (rest from reference TRBV2 and TRBJ2-2): EPEVTQTPSHQVTQMGQEVILRCVPISNHLYFYWYRQILGQKVEFLVSFYNNEISEKSEIFDDQFSVERPDGSNFTLKIRSTKLEDSAMYFCASRGLSGYTGELFFGEGSRLTVL.

This clonotype was observed many times. The genes are TRBV18 and TRBJ1-4; D may be TRBD1 (6 bases). Trimming took 2 bases from V and 8 from J, leaving 15 bases between them. The V gene's germline CDR1 is KGHSH and CDR2 LQKENI. The CDR3 length is 15 residues. The CDR3 DNA reads TGTGCCAGCTCACCATCCGACTCAGGGGCCGAAAAACTGTTTTTT. This gives the protein CASSPSDSGAEKLFF.

Relative to its sample, this clonotype is medium-sized. J is TRBJ1-6 and V is TRBV5-1; D is undetermined. Germline V gene lookup returns CDR1 SGHRS and CDR2 YFSETQ. V gave up 1 base and J gave up 5 bases, with 10 bases separating them. The CDR3 has 15 residues. The CDR3 nucleotides read TGCGCCAGCAGCTTGATCCCTTCTGATAATTCACCCCTCCACTTT. This codes for CASSLIPSDNSPLHF.

This clonotype was found many times. The chain carries TRBV3-1 and TRBJ2-7; the D gene is possibly TRBD2 (5 bases). The germline V gene has CDR1 LGHDT and CDR2 YNNKEL (reference sequence). This CDR3 contains 12 residues. V gave up 8 bases and J gave up 5 bases, with 13 bases separating them. The CDR3 nucleotides are TGTGCCAGCCTGGGAGCCACCCACGAGCAGTACTTC. Its protein is CASLGATHEQYF.

At least ten counts were recorded for this clonotype. V is TRBV18 and J is TRBJ1-2; weak D call: TRBD1 (6 bases). In germline, CDR1 is KGHSH, CDR2 LQKENI. The V gene lost 3 bases and the J gene lost 4 bases, with 18 bases spanning the gap. The CDR3 totals 16 residues. The CDR3 DNA sequence: TGTGCCAGCTCACCTGGAACAGGGACCCTAGGCTATGGCTACACCTTC. Translation gives CASSPGTGTLGYGYTF. Complete variable domain (other parts from reference TRBV18 and TRBJ1-2): NAGVMQNPRHLVRRRGQEARLRCSPMKGHSHVYWYRQLPEEGLKFMVYLQKENIIDESGMPKERFSAEFPKEGPSILRIQQVVRGDSAAYFCASSPGTGTLGYGYTFGSGTRLTVV.

This clonotype has ten or more counts. The genes are TRBV9 and TRBJ2-7, with 12 bases fitting TRBD2. The length of the CDR3 is 17 residues. Per the germline V gene, CDR1 is SGDLS and CDR2 is YYNGEE. After removal of 5 bases from V and 5 bases from J, the junction contained 14 bases not matched to a gene. As DNA, the CDR3 is TGTGCCAGCAGTTCTCTCCCGACTAGCGGGAGTCTCGACGAGCAGTACTTC. Translating gives CASSSLPTSGSLDEQYF.

This clonotype has only a few counts. The chain joins TRBV29-1 to TRBJ2-3, with 9 nucleotides matching TRBD1. The germline V gene encodes CDR1 SQVTM and CDR2 ANQGSEA. V gave up 7 bases and J gave up 2 bases; unmatched junction bases: 10. The CDR3 runs to 15 residues. Here the CDR3 reads CSASDRGGSTDTQYF. The DNA for the CDR3 is TGCAGCGCCTCGGACAGGGGTGGATCCACAGATACGCAGTATTTT.